The T cell receptor (beta chain) under discussion was sequenced for a study of T cells in Graves' hyperthyroidism and ophthalmopathy. Researchers took RNA transcripts and amplified the TCR beta CDR3 regions from them. The HTBI primer set drove a first-round RT-PCR of the TCR CDR3. From the multiplex PCR reads, TCRdb called clonotypes with MiXCR, one entry per CDR3 protein. Of fewer than 900,000 distinct CDR3 sequences listed, about 15% are singletons. Germline V gene lookup returns CDR1 SGHTA and CDR2 FQGNSA. V trimming: 5 bases; J trimming: 2 bases; junction bases outside the gene matches: 8. The CDR3 runs to 15 residues. A few counts support this clonotype.

The sequence was obtained from a man between 18 and 29 years old with Graves' hyperthyroidism. The chain combines TRBV7-2 with TRBJ1-2, with 7 bases matching TRBD1. The material sequenced was blood. DNA of the CDR3: TGTGCCAGCAGCAAAGGGGGCGCGTTGAACTATGGCTACACCTTC. It yields the protein CASSKGGALNYGYTF. Combining the CDR3 with reference TRBV7-2 and TRBJ1-2 gives the whole variable domain GAGVSQSPSNKVTEKGKDVELRCDPISGHTALYWYRQSLGQGLEFLIYFQGNSAPDKSGLPSDRFSAERTGGSVSTLTIQRTQQEDSAVYLCASSKGGALNYGYTFGSGTRLTVV.